Listed below are T cell receptor beta chains from one sample, sequenced in a study of blood T cell repertoires in COVID-19. The method was immunoSEQ multiplex PCR; TCRdb's version includes in-frame clones alone and lacks a portion of them. The profile covers around 250,000 clones, with 80% to 90% appearing a single time and approximately 4% taken by the ten largest. The specimen sequenced was PBMCs or T cells enriched from blood (not recorded which). The receptors stem from a man aged 30 to 45 with acute COVID-19. CDR3s include the opening cysteine and the closing phenylalanine or tryptophan. Each record gives: V gene, J gene, clone size, D gene, CDR3 DNA, CDR3 protein. A D gene is named only where the DNA matches it firmly. The size of a clone is reported for some rows only, either as once, few or many, or as a class for expanded clones.

v_call: TRBV28
j_call: TRBJ2-1
clone_size: .
d_call: .
cdr3_nt: TGTCGCGTGAGTGGGGCGGACAATGAGCAGTTCTTC
cdr3_aa: CRVSGADNEQFF

v_call: TRBV10-3
j_call: TRBJ2-2
clone_size: .
d_call: TRBD2
cdr3_nt: TGTGCCATCAGCGTAGCGGGGAACACCGGGGAGCTGTTTTTT
cdr3_aa: CAISVAGNTGELFF

v_call: TRBV29-1
j_call: TRBJ1-1
clone_size: .
d_call: .
cdr3_nt: TGCAGCGTTGGGCAGGGCGAAGCTTTCTTT
cdr3_aa: CSVGQGEAFF

v_call: TRBV28
j_call: TRBJ1-3
clone_size: .
d_call: .
cdr3_nt: TGTGCCAGTAACGAGGCAGGGCTACTCGCCCCTGGAAACACCATATATTTT
cdr3_aa: CASNEAGLLAPGNTIYF

v_call: TRBV5-1
j_call: TRBJ2-1
clone_size: once
d_call: .
cdr3_nt: TGCGCCAGCAGCCGGGTTGGTTTTCGGAGTGATGAGCAGTTCTTC
cdr3_aa: CASSRVGFRSDEQFF

v_call: TRBV7-9
j_call: TRBJ2-3
clone_size: .
d_call: TRBD2
cdr3_nt: TGTGCCAGCAGCCCTGCGCTAGCGGGGGTCACAGATACGCAGTATTTT
cdr3_aa: CASSPALAGVTDTQYF

v_call: TRBV6-5
j_call: TRBJ2-5
clone_size: .
d_call: TRBD1
cdr3_nt: TGTGCCAGCAGCCCGGGACAGCCCCAAGAGACCCAGTACTTC
cdr3_aa: CASSPGQPQETQYF

v_call: TRBV5-1
j_call: TRBJ2-5
clone_size: .
d_call: TRBD2
cdr3_nt: TGTGCCAGCAGCCTACAGACTAGCGGGAGTTGGGAGACCCAGTACTTC
cdr3_aa: CASSLQTSGSWETQYF

v_call: TRBV5-4
j_call: TRBJ1-6
clone_size: few
d_call: .
cdr3_nt: TGTGCCAGCAGCTTTACAGGGCGCTATAATTCACCCCTCCACTTT
cdr3_aa: CASSFTGRYNSPLHF

v_call: TRBV27
j_call: TRBJ1-5
clone_size: .
d_call: TRBD1
cdr3_nt: TGTGCCAGCGCTCGGACAGGGGCCCATAATCAGCCCCAGCATTTT
cdr3_aa: CASARTGAHNQPQHF

v_call: TRBV5-1
j_call: TRBJ2-1
clone_size: .
d_call: TRBD2
cdr3_nt: TGTGCCAGCAGCTTAGGGACTAGTATTAGAAATGAGCAGTTCTTC
cdr3_aa: CASSLGTSIRNEQFF

v_call: TRBV19
j_call: TRBJ2-1
clone_size: .
d_call: .
cdr3_nt: TGTGCCAGTAGTATAGGGCAGGTGGGAGACAATGAGCAGTTCTTC
cdr3_aa: CASSIGQVGDNEQFF

v_call: TRBV11-1
j_call: TRBJ1-1
clone_size: .
d_call: .
cdr3_nt: TGTGCCAGCAGCCCGACGGTCAGGCAAAACACTGAAGCTTTCTTT
cdr3_aa: CASSPTVRQNTEAFF

v_call: TRBV4-1
j_call: TRBJ1-2
clone_size: .
d_call: TRBD1
cdr3_nt: TGCGCCAGCAGCCAGGACCTCGGGACAGGCTATGGCTACACCTTC
cdr3_aa: CASSQDLGTGYGYTF

v_call: TRBV5-5
j_call: TRBJ2-1
clone_size: .
d_call: TRBD1
cdr3_nt: TGTGCCAGCAGCTTGGAAGGGACAGGGGCCGTGGGTGAGCAGTTCTTC
cdr3_aa: CASSLEGTGAVGEQFF

v_call: TRBV5-4
j_call: TRBJ1-4
clone_size: .
d_call: TRBD1
cdr3_nt: TGTGCCAGCAGCTTCCGCAGGACAGGGGTTAATGAAAAACTGTTTTTT
cdr3_aa: CASSFRRTGVNEKLFF

v_call: TRBV11-3
j_call: TRBJ1-1
clone_size: .
d_call: .
cdr3_nt: TGTGCCAGCAGGAAAGAGACTGAAGCTTTCTTT
cdr3_aa: CASRKETEAFF

v_call: TRBV18
j_call: TRBJ1-2
clone_size: .
d_call: .
cdr3_nt: TGTGCCAGCTCACCACCGAAAACGGACTCCGTTGGCTACACCTTC
cdr3_aa: CASSPPKTDSVGYTF

v_call: TRBV12-5
j_call: TRBJ1-2
clone_size: .
d_call: TRBD1
cdr3_nt: TGTGCTAGTGGTCCAGGGACAGGGGTCTACGGCTACACCTTC
cdr3_aa: CASGPGTGVYGYTF

v_call: TRBV28
j_call: TRBJ2-4
clone_size: .
d_call: TRBD2
cdr3_nt: TGTGCCAGCATATCAACAACAAGCGGCGGGAGGTCCATTCAGTACTTC
cdr3_aa: CASISTTSGGRSIQYF

v_call: TRBV18
j_call: TRBJ2-5
clone_size: .
d_call: .
cdr3_nt: TGTGCCAGCTCCCCTGACAGAACCCAAGAGACCCAGTACTTC
cdr3_aa: CASSPDRTQETQYF

v_call: TRBV7-2
j_call: TRBJ1-6
clone_size: .
d_call: .
cdr3_nt: TGTGCCAGCAGCTTGACAGGTCCGAATTCACCCCTCCACTTT
cdr3_aa: CASSLTGPNSPLHF

v_call: TRBV6-5
j_call: TRBJ2-1
clone_size: once
d_call: TRBD2
cdr3_nt: TGTGCCAGCAGCCGGGCTAGCGGGAGTCGGAATGAGCAGTTCTTC
cdr3_aa: CASSRASGSRNEQFF

v_call: TRBV24-1
j_call: TRBJ2-3
clone_size: .
d_call: .
cdr3_nt: TGTGCCACCAGTGATGCGGGTAGAGAACTTTATACGCAGTATTTT
cdr3_aa: CATSDAGRELYTQYF

v_call: TRBV4-2
j_call: TRBJ1-2
clone_size: few
d_call: .
cdr3_nt: TGTGCCAGCAGCCAAGATGACGGGGTCCATGGCTACACCTTC
cdr3_aa: CASSQDDGVHGYTF

v_call: TRBV4-3
j_call: TRBJ2-5
clone_size: .
d_call: .
cdr3_nt: TGCGCCAGCTCAAGGGAGTTTCACTACCAAGAGACCCAGTACTTC
cdr3_aa: CASSREFHYQETQYF

v_call: TRBV11-3
j_call: TRBJ2-4
clone_size: .
d_call: .
cdr3_nt: TGTGCCAGCAGCCCCCTGGCCAAAAACATTCAGTACTTC
cdr3_aa: CASSPLAKNIQYF

v_call: TRBV6-2/TRBV6-3
j_call: TRBJ1-6
clone_size: .
d_call: TRBD1
cdr3_nt: TGTGCCAGCAGTGGGGGGACAGCCAGAACCTATAATTCACCCCTCCACTTT
cdr3_aa: CASSGGTARTYNSPLHF

v_call: TRBV6-5
j_call: TRBJ2-1
clone_size: few
d_call: TRBD1
cdr3_nt: TGTGCCGCCAACCGCGGGACAGGGGCAGATGAGCAGTTCTTC
cdr3_aa: CAANRGTGADEQFF

v_call: TRBV5-1
j_call: TRBJ1-2
clone_size: .
d_call: .
cdr3_nt: TGCGCCAGCGAAGGGCGGGGAGGGTATGGCTACACCTTC
cdr3_aa: CASEGRGGYGYTF

v_call: TRBV11-3
j_call: TRBJ1-4
clone_size: .
d_call: .
cdr3_nt: TGTGCCAGCAGCTTCGGGGGGTATGACGGAAAACTGTTTTTT
cdr3_aa: CASSFGGYDGKLFF

v_call: TRBV29-1
j_call: TRBJ1-1
clone_size: .
d_call: .
cdr3_nt: TGCAGCGTTACCCGGACAGCCATGAACACTGAAGCTTTCTTT
cdr3_aa: CSVTRTAMNTEAFF

v_call: TRBV6-5
j_call: TRBJ1-5
clone_size: .
d_call: .
cdr3_nt: TGTGCCAGCAGTTACTCGGGAGTCGTTGGTCAGCCCCAGCATTTT
cdr3_aa: CASSYSGVVGQPQHF

v_call: TRBV19
j_call: TRBJ1-4
clone_size: .
d_call: .
cdr3_nt: TGTGCCAGTAGTCCAACCCCGGCGGTTTTGAATGAAAAACTGTTTTTT
cdr3_aa: CASSPTPAVLNEKLFF

v_call: TRBV5-6
j_call: TRBJ1-1
clone_size: .
d_call: .
cdr3_nt: TGTGCCAGCAGCTTCCTAAGCCGCGGGGCTACTGAAGCTTTCTTT
cdr3_aa: CASSFLSRGATEAFF

v_call: TRBV2
j_call: TRBJ1-1
clone_size: .
d_call: TRBD1
cdr3_nt: TGTGCCAGCAGTGACCAGGGGGCCGACACTGAAGCTTTCTTT
cdr3_aa: CASSDQGADTEAFF

v_call: TRBV3-1/TRBV3-2
j_call: TRBJ1-2
clone_size: once
d_call: TRBD1
cdr3_nt: TGTGCCAGCAGCCCCAGGGACAGGGAGGGTGGCTACACCTTC
cdr3_aa: CASSPRDREGGYTF

v_call: TRBV20-1
j_call: TRBJ1-5
clone_size: .
d_call: TRBD1
cdr3_nt: TGCAGTGCTAGTCCCGGGGGGGACAGGGGATACAATCAGCCCCAGCATTTT
cdr3_aa: CSASPGGDRGYNQPQHF

v_call: TRBV7-2
j_call: TRBJ2-1
clone_size: .
d_call: TRBD2
cdr3_nt: TGTGCCAGCAGCTTGCGGGGGAGCTCCTACAATGAGCAGTTCTTC
cdr3_aa: CASSLRGSSYNEQFF

v_call: TRBV27
j_call: TRBJ1-2
clone_size: .
d_call: .
cdr3_nt: TGTGCCAGCAGCTCTCTGGCCGACAGCCGTTCTAACTATGGCTACACCTTC
cdr3_aa: CASSSLADSRSNYGYTF

v_call: TRBV20-1
j_call: TRBJ2-3
clone_size: once
d_call: .
cdr3_nt: TGCAGTCCAGGGAATACGCAGTATTTT
cdr3_aa: CSPGNTQYF

v_call: TRBV7-6
j_call: TRBJ1-3
clone_size: .
d_call: .
cdr3_nt: TGTGCCAGCAGCCGGGGGGGGACTGGAAACACCATATATTTT
cdr3_aa: CASSRGGTGNTIYF

v_call: TRBV27
j_call: TRBJ1-2
clone_size: .
d_call: TRBD1
cdr3_nt: TGTGCCAGCAGTTCGTCTCCAGGGGGGCGGGATGGCTACACCTTC
cdr3_aa: CASSSSPGGRDGYTF

v_call: TRBV3-1/TRBV3-2
j_call: TRBJ2-1
clone_size: .
d_call: TRBD2
cdr3_nt: TGTGCCAGCAGCCAGCAACTAGCGGGACCTAATGAGCAGTTCTTC
cdr3_aa: CASSQQLAGPNEQFF

v_call: TRBV9
j_call: TRBJ2-5
clone_size: .
d_call: .
cdr3_nt: TGTGCCAGCAGCGTCGACCCCACGCCGGGGGAGACCCAGTACTTC
cdr3_aa: CASSVDPTPGETQYF

v_call: TRBV10-2
j_call: TRBJ2-1
clone_size: .
d_call: TRBD2
cdr3_nt: TGCGCCAGCAGTGAGAAACTAGCGGGAGGGCGATATTTAACTAATGAGCAGTTCTTC
cdr3_aa: CASSEKLAGGRYLTNEQFF

v_call: TRBV5-1
j_call: TRBJ2-3
clone_size: .
d_call: TRBD2
cdr3_nt: TGCGCCAGCAGCTTGGTCGCTAGCGGGGGCACAGATACGCAGTATTTT
cdr3_aa: CASSLVASGGTDTQYF

v_call: TRBV5-5
j_call: TRBJ1-4
clone_size: once
d_call: .
cdr3_nt: TGTGCCAGCAGCTTGGCGGGGGCAACTAATGAAAAACTGTTTTTT
cdr3_aa: CASSLAGATNEKLFF

v_call: TRBV6-5
j_call: TRBJ1-1
clone_size: .
d_call: TRBD1
cdr3_nt: TGTGCCACCGGACAGGGGGTATTGAACACTGAAGCTTTCTTT
cdr3_aa: CATGQGVLNTEAFF

v_call: TRBV7-6
j_call: TRBJ1-2
clone_size: .
d_call: .
cdr3_nt: TGTGCCAGCAGCTCCGGGACTGACGCTAACTATGGCTACACCTTC
cdr3_aa: CASSSGTDANYGYTF

v_call: TRBV7-2
j_call: TRBJ2-2
clone_size: .
d_call: TRBD1
cdr3_nt: TGTGCCAGCAGCTCGTGGACAGGGGTGAACACCGGGGAGCTGTTTTTT
cdr3_aa: CASSSWTGVNTGELFF

v_call: TRBV11-2
j_call: TRBJ1-2
clone_size: .
d_call: .
cdr3_nt: TGTGCCAGCAGCTTAGATCAGGGCACAGAAAGAGGCTACACCTTC
cdr3_aa: CASSLDQGTERGYTF